A selection of T cell receptor beta chains follows, all from one sample in a study of blood T cells in healthy people across ages. TCRdb reprocessed the 5' RACE reads with MiXCR, giving one entry per CDR3 protein. This table holds hundreds of thousands of distinct CDR3 sequences, 45% to 70% found once. Source material: blood. The receptors here all came from a man aged 35 to 55 in good health. Each CDR3 is given with its conserved first and last residue. A D gene is named only where the DNA matches it firmly. A row's size may be missing; if present it is once, few, many or a size class.

TRBV29-1,.,.,TRBJ2-7,CSVRIDPSAYEQYF,TGCAGCGTTCGGATCGATCCCTCGGCCTACGAGCAGTACTTC
TRBV7-2,.,.,TRBJ1-2,CASSLGKGYRGYTF,TGTGCCAGCAGCTTAGGGAAGGGGTACAGGGGCTACACCTTC
TRBV29-1,once,.,TRBJ2-2,CSVEDGRGNTGELFF,TGCAGCGTTGAAGATGGGCGGGGTAACACCGGGGAGCTGTTTTTT
TRBV5-1,.,.,TRBJ2-7,CASSSRGVPYEQYF,TGCGCCAGCAGCTCCAGGGGCGTCCCCTACGAGCAGTACTTC
TRBV20-1,.,.,TRBJ2-5,CSAIRPDSLSWETQYF,TGCAGTGCTATTAGACCGGACAGCTTATCCTGGGAGACCCAGTACTTC
TRBV28,few,TRBD2,TRBJ2-7,CASSSFGLAYEQYF,TGTGCCAGCAGTTCCTTCGGACTAGCCTACGAGCAGTACTTC
TRBV11-2,.,.,TRBJ2-5,CASGEIETQYF,TGTGCCAGCGGGGAGATAGAGACCCAGTACTTC
TRBV7-2,.,.,TRBJ2-1,CASSRQPPSFSYNEQFF,TGTGCCAGCAGCCGACAACCTCCCTCCTTCTCCTACAATGAGCAGTTCTTC
TRBV11-1,.,TRBD2,TRBJ2-1,CASSRFAGGLGEQFF,TGTGCCAGCAGCCGGTTTGCGGGGGGCCTCGGGGAGCAGTTCTTC
TRBV25-1,.,.,TRBJ1-2,CASSDSHWGYTF,TGTGCCAGCAGTGACAGCCACTGGGGCTACACCTTC
TRBV9,few,.,TRBJ1-2,CASSSDPYGYTF,TGTGCCAGCAGCTCGGACCCGTATGGCTACACCTTC
TRBV5-1,.,TRBD2,TRBJ2-7,CASSIGLAGLGEQYF,TGCGCCAGCAGCATTGGACTAGCGGGCCTAGGCGAGCAGTACTTC
TRBV6-6,.,.,TRBJ2-7,CASSYDSGYEQYF,TGTGCCAGCAGTTACGACTCCGGCTACGAGCAGTACTTC
TRBV4-1,few,.,TRBJ2-4,CASSQGDITSMMENIQYF,TGCGCCAGCAGCCAGGGTGACATAACTTCCATGATGGAAAACATTCAGTACTTC
TRBV21-1,.,.,TRBJ2-3,CASSKRGDRSTDTQYF,TGTGCCAGCAGCAAAAGGGGGGACAGAAGCACAGATACGCAGTATTTT
TRBV5-1,.,.,TRBJ2-6,CASSSASPGANVLTF,TGCGCCAGCAGCTCCGCTAGTCCGGGGGCCAACGTCCTGACTTTC
TRBV20-1,.,.,TRBJ2-3,CSAQTVNTDTQYF,TGCAGTGCTCAAACAGTAAACACAGATACGCAGTATTTT
TRBV28,.,TRBD1,TRBJ2-5,CASSKGQGAGETQYF,TGTGCCAGCAGTAAGGGACAGGGGGCTGGGGAGACCCAGTACTTC
TRBV4-2,.,TRBD2,TRBJ2-5,CASSQRHSGSSYNEQYF,TGTGCCAGCAGCCAACGCCATAGCGGGAGTTCATACAATGAGCAGTACTTC
TRBV4-1,once,.,TRBJ2-3,CASSQRDSGFTDTQYF,TGCGCCAGCAGCCAGCGTGATAGCGGCTTCACAGATACGCAGTATTTT
TRBV28,.,.,TRBJ2-3,CATLPNPEVLGTDTQYF,TGTGCCACCCTACCGAACCCGGAGGTTTTAGGCACAGATACGCAGTATTTT
TRBV4-2,few,TRBD1,TRBJ1-1,CASSRDRGRMNTEAFF,TGTGCCAGCAGCCGGGACAGGGGGCGAATGAACACTGAAGCTTTCTTT
TRBV6-6,many,TRBD1,TRBJ1-2,CASSPTGGRVGYTF,TGTGCCAGCAGTCCGACAGGGGGAAGGGTCGGCTACACCTTC
TRBV5-1,many,.,TRBJ2-3,CASSLEDPADTQYF,TGCGCCAGCAGCTTGGAAGATCCAGCAGATACGCAGTATTTT
TRBV20-1,few,.,TRBJ2-7,CSVAGTGYEQYF,TGCAGTGTTGCGGGAACCGGCTACGAGCAGTACTTC
TRBV29-1,few,.,TRBJ2-3,CSVDGAESTTDTQYF,TGCAGCGTTGACGGGGCGGAGTCGACCACAGATACGCAGTATTTT
TRBV7-2,.,.,TRBJ1-3,CASSSRTVGNTIYF,TGTGCCAGCAGCTCGCGGACGGTTGGAAACACCATATATTTT
TRBV27,.,TRBD1,TRBJ2-7,CASSYGTGVLNEQYF,TGTGCCAGCAGTTACGGAACAGGGGTTCTCAACGAGCAGTACTTC
TRBV7-8,.,.,TRBJ2-7,CASGALNYEQYF,TGTGCCAGCGGGGCTTTAAACTACGAGCAGTACTTC
TRBV9,.,.,TRBJ1-1,CASTRDQGARGAEAFF,TGTGCCAGCACTCGGGACCAAGGGGCCAGGGGCGCTGAAGCTTTCTTT
TRBV20-1,few,.,TRBJ2-3,CSARDYVGDTQYF,TGCAGTGCTAGAGATTATGTGGGAGATACGCAGTATTTT
TRBV20-1,.,.,TRBJ2-3,CSAGDSTDTQYF,TGCAGTGCTGGGGATTCCACAGATACGCAGTATTTT
TRBV28,.,TRBD1,TRBJ2-1,CASSISGTGSNEQFF,TGTGCCAGCAGTATCAGCGGGACAGGGAGCAATGAGCAGTTCTTC
TRBV7-2,.,.,TRBJ1-6,CASTPNPNSPLHF,TGTGCCAGCACCCCGAACCCGAATTCACCCCTCCACTTT
TRBV4-2,.,TRBD1,TRBJ1-2,CASSQTRTGVGLGYTF,TGTGCCAGCAGCCAAACCCGGACAGGCGTTGGTCTTGGCTACACCTTC
TRBV5-1,few,.,TRBJ1-6,CASSLEGSYNSPLHF,TGTGCCAGCAGCTTAGAGGGTTCCTATAATTCACCCCTCCACTTT
TRBV29-1,.,TRBD2,TRBJ2-2,CSNTMGGAGELFF,TGCAGCAACACAATGGGGGGGGCCGGGGAGCTGTTTTTT
TRBV7-3,.,.,TRBJ2-3,CASSLVGGAASTDTQYF,TGTGCCAGCAGCTTAGTTGGCGGTGCGGCGAGCACAGATACGCAGTATTTT
TRBV19,.,.,TRBJ2-1,CATQPGPRPYNEQFF,TGTGCCACCCAACCCGGCCCCAGGCCCTACAATGAGCAGTTCTTC
TRBV29-1,.,.,TRBJ2-5,CSVPDYNEQYF,TGCAGCGTTCCCGATTACAATGAGCAGTACTTC
TRBV7-2,.,.,TRBJ2-5,CASSLARGTETQYF,TGTGCCAGCAGCTTAGCTAGGGGGACGGAGACCCAGTACTTC
TRBV6-5,.,.,TRBJ2-5,CASSYSEVGKETQYF,TGTGCCAGCAGTTACTCCGAGGTGGGGAAAGAGACCCAGTACTTC
TRBV12-3/TRBV12-4,.,TRBD2,TRBJ2-7,CASSLSGSVNSYEQYF,TGTGCCAGCAGCCTTAGCGGGAGCGTGAACTCCTACGAGCAGTACTTC
TRBV7-2,.,.,TRBJ2-7,CASSINIYEQYF,TGTGCCAGCAGCATTAATATCTACGAGCAGTACTTC
TRBV7-8,few,.,TRBJ1-2,CASSVGVADYGYTF,TGTGCCAGCAGCGTAGGTGTGGCGGACTATGGCTACACCTTC
TRBV29-1,.,TRBD2,TRBJ2-2,CSVAIASGLAGTGTGELFF,TGCAGCGTTGCCATCGCTTCGGGACTAGCGGGAACCGGGACCGGGGAGCTGTTTTTT
TRBV6-1,.,.,TRBJ2-1,CASSGFNNEQFF,TGTGCCAGCAGTGGATTTAATAATGAGCAGTTCTTC
TRBV28,.,TRBD2,TRBJ2-5,CASSLASGGMETQYF,TGTGCCAGCAGTTTGGCAAGCGGGGGGATGGAGACCCAGTACTTC
TRBV4-2,few,.,TRBJ1-5,CASSQAGSQPQHF,TGTGCCAGCAGCCAAGCGGGGTCTCAGCCCCAGCATTTT
TRBV6-5,.,.,TRBJ2-3,CASSYSRASTDTQYF,TGTGCCAGCAGTTACTCGAGGGCTAGCACAGATACGCAGTATTTT
TRBV12-3/TRBV12-4,.,.,TRBJ1-2,CASSPGMNYGYTF,TGTGCCAGCAGCCCCGGGATGAACTATGGCTACACCTTC
TRBV19,.,TRBD1,TRBJ1-4,CASSIPGGVGNEKLFF,TGTGCCAGTAGTATCCCAGGGGGCGTCGGGAATGAAAAACTGTTTTTT
TRBV28,.,.,TRBJ2-7,CASSVYPGGEQYF,TGTGCCAGCAGTGTATACCCGGGCGGCGAGCAGTACTTC
TRBV12-3/TRBV12-4,.,.,TRBJ2-5,CASSPGLGTDQETQYF,TGTGCCAGCAGCCCAGGTTTAGGGACGGATCAAGAGACCCAGTACTTC
TRBV11-2,.,.,TRBJ2-4,CASSLDGGWAKNIQYF,TGTGCCAGCAGCTTAGATGGCGGGTGGGCCAAAAACATTCAGTACTTC